This section outlines one TCR beta chain sequence together with its context. This specimen belongs to a study of control samples from healthy donors and cancer patients. The protocol was immunoSEQ multiplex PCR, while the TCRdb copy is restricted to in-frame clones and leaves out a portion. The sample has 75,000 to 100,000 clones, around 80% seen once. The V gene's germline CDR1 is MRHNA and CDR2 SNTAGT. This CDR3 has 13 residues. Trimming removed 0 bases at V and 4 bases at J, with 4 bases between. The chain couples TRBV6-4 to TRBJ1-5; D unclear. The specimen sequenced was blood. This TCR derives from a man between 60 and 75 years old in good health. The CDR3 loop reads CASSDSWNQPQHF. CDR3 in DNA: TGTGCCAGCAGTGACTCTTGGAATCAGCCCCAGCATTTT.